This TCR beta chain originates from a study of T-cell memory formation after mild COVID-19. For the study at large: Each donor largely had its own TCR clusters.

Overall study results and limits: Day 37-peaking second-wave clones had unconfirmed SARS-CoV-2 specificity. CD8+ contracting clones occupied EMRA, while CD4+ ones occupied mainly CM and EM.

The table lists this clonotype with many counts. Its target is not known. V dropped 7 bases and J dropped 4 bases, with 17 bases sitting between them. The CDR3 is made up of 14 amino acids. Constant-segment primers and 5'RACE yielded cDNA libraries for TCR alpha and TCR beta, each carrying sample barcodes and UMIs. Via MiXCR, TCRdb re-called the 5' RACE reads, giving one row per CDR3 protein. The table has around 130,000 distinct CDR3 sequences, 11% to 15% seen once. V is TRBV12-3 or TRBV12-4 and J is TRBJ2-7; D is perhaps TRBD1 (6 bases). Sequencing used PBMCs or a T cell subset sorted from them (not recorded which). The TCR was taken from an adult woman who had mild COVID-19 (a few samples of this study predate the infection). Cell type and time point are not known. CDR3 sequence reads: CASTLGRGMYEQYF. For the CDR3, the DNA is TGTGCCAGCACCTTGGGCAGGGGCATGTACGAGCAGTACTTC.